A single T cell receptor beta chain is shown here with its context. Its target is not known. Data came from immunoSEQ multiplex PCR; TCRdb stores just in-frame clones and leaves some out. The table lists roughly 2.2 million clones, over 90% of them singletons. This record belongs to a study of shared clonotypes between healthy human individuals. Across the whole study: Plates per donor: three CD4 naive, three CD4 memory, two CD8 naive, one CD8 memory.

Overall study results and limits: The study found lower generation probabilities in non-shared clonotypes than in those shared by all four donors.

All donors qualified as healthy HIV-negative adults and had experienced no recent acute infections or vaccinations. Donors were Caucasian adults residing in Nashville, Tennessee, USA. V lost 6 bases and J 2 bases, leaving 14 bases between the germline ends. CDR3 length: 14 residues. From germline, CDR1 is ENHRY and CDR2 SYGVKD. The chain recombines TRBV10-3 with TRBJ2-7; D perhaps matches TRBD2 (5 bases). Source material: naive CD4+ T cells from PBMCs. As for subset: CD45RA+ positively selected. The source is a man in his late teens or twenties in good health. Some clones in this sample may be carry-over from other donors' samples. Here the CDR3 reads CAIRAFSGTYEQYF. The CDR3 DNA sequence: TGTGCCATCAGGGCGTTCAGCGGAACCTACGAGCAGTACTTC.